This note documents a single T cell receptor (beta chain) sequence. The protocol was immunoSEQ multiplex PCR, while the TCRdb copy is restricted to in-frame clones and leaves out a portion. The repertoire consists of about 10,000 clones, with less than 85% occurring once and the leading ten covering approximately 0.9%. This specimen belongs to a study of follicular helper T cells after annual influenza vaccination. Trimming took off 8 bases at V and 3 bases at J, with 12 bases between the two ends. The germline V gene encodes CDR1 SNHLY and CDR2 FYNNEI. There are 13 residues in the CDR3. This rearrangement joins TRBV2 to TRBJ2-3; D is tentatively TRBD1 or TRBD2 (5 bases each). The sequencing here drew on CXCR5- memory CD4+ T cells sorted from blood, taken 6 weeks after influenza vaccination. The receptor's source is an adult who received the influenza vaccine. The CDR3 DNA reads as TGTGCCAGCGTCGTATGGGGGACAGATACGCAGTATTTT. This codes for CASVVWGTDTQYF.